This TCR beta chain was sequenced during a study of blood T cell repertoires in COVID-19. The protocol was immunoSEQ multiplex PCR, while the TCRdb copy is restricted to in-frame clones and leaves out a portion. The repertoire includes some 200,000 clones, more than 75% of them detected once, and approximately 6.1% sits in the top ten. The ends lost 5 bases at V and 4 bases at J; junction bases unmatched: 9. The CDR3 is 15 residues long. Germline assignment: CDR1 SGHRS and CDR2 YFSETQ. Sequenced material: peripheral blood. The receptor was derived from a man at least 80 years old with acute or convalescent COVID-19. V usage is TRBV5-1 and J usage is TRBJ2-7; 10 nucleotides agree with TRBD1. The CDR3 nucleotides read TGCGCCAGCAGACGAAACGGACAGGGGGGGTACGAGCAGTACGTC. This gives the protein CASRRNGQGGYEQYV.